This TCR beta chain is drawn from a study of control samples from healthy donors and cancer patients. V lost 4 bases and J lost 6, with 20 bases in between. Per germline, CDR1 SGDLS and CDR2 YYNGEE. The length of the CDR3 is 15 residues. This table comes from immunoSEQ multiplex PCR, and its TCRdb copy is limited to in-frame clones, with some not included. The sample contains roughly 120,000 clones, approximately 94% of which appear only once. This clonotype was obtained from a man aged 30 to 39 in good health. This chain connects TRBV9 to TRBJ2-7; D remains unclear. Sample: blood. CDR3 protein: CASSRGPPPVGEQYF. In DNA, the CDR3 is TGTGCCAGCAGCCGTGGGCCTCCCCCCGTAGGCGAGCAGTACTTC.